The clone carrying this T cell receptor beta chain was detected only a few times. RNA transcripts served as the template for amplifying TCR beta CDR3 regions. HTBI primers were used for first-round RT-PCR of the TCR CDR3. TCRdb itself ran the multiplex PCR reads through MiXCR, one entry per CDR3 protein. The sample holds 800,000 or so distinct CDR3 sequences, 35% to 45% seen once. The entry originates in a study of T cells in Graves' hyperthyroidism and ophthalmopathy. The sequencing sample was made of blood. This TCR came from a man aged 18 to 30 with Graves' hyperthyroidism.

The CDR3 sequence: CASSQDRGGPQPQHF. CDR3 coding DNA: TGCGCCAGCAGCCAAGACAGGGGGGGACCTCAGCCCCAGCATTTT. The gene calls are TRBV4-1 and TRBJ1-5, with TRBD1 matching over 7 bases. The CDR3 is 15 amino acids. The germline gives CDR1 MGHRA, CDR2 YSYEKL. The V segment lost 0 bases and the J segment 6 bases; nucleotides outside the gene matches: 5.